These 31 T cell receptor beta chains came from one sample sequenced in a study of T cells in localized non-small cell lung cancer. This table comes from immunoSEQ multiplex PCR, and its TCRdb copy is limited to in-frame clones, with some not included. This sample has 45,000 or so clones, with 91% found just once. The sequencing here drew on PBMCs, taken before any cancer treatment. The receptors originated from a woman aged 35-70 years with stage II lung adenocarcinoma.

This sequence joins TRBV18 and TRBJ1-2, with 7 bases identical to TRBD1. CDR1 is KGHSH, CDR2 LQKENI, per germline. The CDR3 has 17 amino acids. J gave up 4 bases and V 0 bases, and 11 bases lay outside the gene matches. CDR3 protein: CASSPPLTPGGSYGYTF. The DNA of the CDR3 is TGTGCCAGCTCACCACCTCTCACCCCAGGGGGAAGCTATGGCTACACCTTC.

This clone is a singleton in its sample. This rearrangement joins TRBV7-2 to TRBJ2-1; 7 positions agree with TRBD2. Germline values: CDR1 SGHTA, CDR2 FQGNSA. There are 16 residues in the CDR3. After removal of 4 bases from V and 4 bases from J, the junction contained 10 bases not matched to a gene. CDR3 coding DNA: TGTGCCAGCAGCTCCCCGGCTAGCGGCTCTTACAATGAGCAGTTCTTC. It codes for CASSSPASGSYNEQFF.

This clone was found a few times. V usage is TRBV28 and J usage is TRBJ2-7, with D perhaps TRBD1 (6 bases). The CDR3 is made up of 11 amino acids. Per germline, CDR1 MDHEN and CDR2 SYDVKM. The ends were cut back, 6 bases at V and 4 bases at J, with 7 bases in the middle. As DNA, the CDR3 is TGTGCCAGCAGCAGGGGTTACGAGCAGTACTTC. Its protein is CASSRGYEQYF.

This chain links TRBV5-1 with TRBJ1-5; D is undetermined. Trimming removed 5 bases from V and 3 bases from J, with 18 bases in between. The V gene's germline CDR1 is SGHRS and CDR2 YFSETQ. CDR3 length: 16 residues. The CDR3 DNA sequence: TGCGCCAGCAGTCGTTCTGGAGGGCCCGACAATCAGCCCCAGCATTTT. Translation: CASSRSGGPDNQPQHF. The full variable domain, rest sourced from reference TRBV5-1 and TRBJ1-5, is KAGVTQTPRYLIKTRGQQVTLSCSPISGHRSVSWYQQTPGQGLQFLFEYFSETQRNKGNFPGRFSGRQFSNSRSEMNVSTLELGDSALYLCASSRSGGPDNQPQHFGDGTRLSIL.

The chain is built from TRBV6-1 and TRBJ1-4; the match to TRBD1 covers 10 bases. Germline assignment: CDR1 MNHNS and CDR2 SASEGT. J was trimmed by 3 bases and V by 4 bases; bases with no gene match: 2. The CDR3 has 15 residues. The CDR3 spells CASSGGTGANEKLFF. In nucleotides, the CDR3 is TGTGCCAGCAGTGGGGGGACAGGGGCTAATGAAAAACTGTTTTTT.

DNA for the CDR3: TGTGCCAGCTCACCCCCACAGGGGATAGAGCAGTACTTC. It is translated as CASSPPQGIEQYF. V and J are TRBV18 and TRBJ2-7; 7 bases fit TRBD1. Per germline, CDR1 KGHSH and CDR2 LQKENI. This CDR3 is built from 13 residues. The V segment lost 3 bases and the J segment 7 bases; nucleotides outside the gene matches: 6. Looking up the rest from reference TRBV18 and TRBJ2-7 gives the full variable domain: NAGVMQNPRHLVRRRGQEARLRCSPMKGHSHVYWYRQLPEEGLKFMVYLQKENIIDESGMPKERFSAEFPKEGPSILRIQQVVRGDSAAYFCASSPPQGIEQYFGPGTRLTVT.

The chain joins TRBV2 to TRBJ2-3; TRBD1 matches 7 bases. CDR1 is SNHLY, CDR2 FYNNEI, per germline. J was trimmed by 1 base and V by 0 bases; bases with no gene match: 7. This CDR3 contains 17 residues. The CDR3 bases are TGTGCCAGCAGTGAAGCGAGACAGGGATGGGGCACAGATACGCAGTATTTT. Protein sequence: CASSEARQGWGTDTQYF.

This clone was counted a single time. The CDR3 nucleotides read TGCGCCAGCAGCTTTAGACGACAGGGGGCCAAAAACATTCAGTACTTC. Amino acid sequence: CASSFRRQGAKNIQYF. The chain is built from TRBV5-1 and TRBJ2-4, with TRBD1 identical over 8 bases. The CDR3 loop spans 16 amino acids. Unmatched junction bases numbered 5, after V lost 2 bases and J lost 1 base. Per the germline V gene, CDR1 is SGHRS and CDR2 is YFSETQ. Combining the CDR3 with reference TRBV5-1 and TRBJ2-4 gives the whole variable domain KAGVTQTPRYLIKTRGQQVTLSCSPISGHRSVSWYQQTPGQGLQFLFEYFSETQRNKGNFPGRFSGRQFSNSRSEMNVSTLELGDSALYLCASSFRRQGAKNIQYFGAGTRLSVL.

The gene calls are TRBV5-5 and TRBJ2-5; D may match TRBD1 or TRBD2 (5 bases each). The CDR3 loop spans 13 amino acids. V was clipped by 4 bases and J by 6 bases, with 13 bases between them. Germline V gene data show CDR1 as SGHKS and CDR2 as YYEKEE (reference sequence). CDR3 nucleotide sequence: TGTGCCAGCAGCCGGGACGACGAGAAGACCCAGTACTTC. Translation gives CASSRDDEKTQYF.

The V gene is TRBV28, the J gene TRBJ2-5; D perhaps matches TRBD1 (6 bases). The germline CDR1 and CDR2 sequences are MDHEN and SYDVKM. Trimming stripped 2 bases from V and 5 bases from J, with 12 bases between. The CDR3 is made up of 14 amino acids. The CDR3 coding sequence is TGTGCCAGCAGTTTAGGGGGCGGCGCTGAGACCCAGTACTTC. It is translated as CASSLGGGAETQYF.

V gene TRBV10-2 combines with J gene TRBJ1-5, with TRBD1 matching over 8 bases. Germline assignment: CDR1 WSHSY and CDR2 SAAADI. This CDR3 contains 14 residues. J was trimmed by 5 bases and V by 4 bases; bases with no gene match: 4. CDR3 coding DNA: TGCGCCAGCAGTGGAAGGGGACAGGATCAGCCCCAGCATTTT. Its protein product is CASSGRGQDQPQHF.

The chain employs TRBV27 and TRBJ1-6; unclear D gene. There are 14 residues in the CDR3. Per germline, CDR1 MNHEY and CDR2 SMNVEV (reference sequence). Deletions cut 5 bases from V and 7 bases from J, with 12 bases between. The CDR3 DNA reads TGTGCCAGCAGTCCCCGGATTGACAATTCACCCCTCCACTTT. Its translation: CASSPRIDNSPLHF.

The chain recombines TRBV6-5 with TRBJ1-4, with D maybe TRBD1 (5 bases). This CDR3 has 14 residues. The germline V gene encodes CDR1 MNHEY and CDR2 SVGAGI. The V and J ends lost 6 bases and 13 bases respectively, with 21 bases between them. CDR3 nucleotides: TGTGCCAGCAGACCTCCGGGACGCTCCCGAATACTGTTTTTT. It yields the protein CASRPPGRSRILFF.

The J gene is TRBJ1-1, the V gene TRBV6-1; D remains unclear. Germline V gives CDR1 MNHNS, CDR2 SASEGT. This CDR3 is built from 13 residues. Trimming removed 6 bases at V and 1 base at J, with 9 bases between. The chain's CDR3 is CASSVTQNTEAFF. DNA for the CDR3: TGTGCCAGCAGCGTGACACAGAACACTGAAGCTTTCTTT.

The chain couples TRBV15 to TRBJ1-1; D not resolved. The ends were cut back, 0 bases at V and 4 bases at J, with 9 bases in the middle. Germline V CDR1 and CDR2: LNHNV, YYDKDF (reference sequence). The length of the CDR3 is 14 residues. CDR3 protein: CATSRETRPTEAFF. The CDR3 DNA sequence: TGTGCCACCAGCAGAGAGACGCGGCCCACTGAAGCTTTCTTT.

The rearrangement joins TRBV11-2 to TRBJ1-3; D possibly corresponds to TRBD1 (6 bases). The germline V gene encodes CDR1 SGHAT and CDR2 FQNNGV. The CDR3 runs to 14 residues. Trimming stripped 6 bases from V and 1 base from J, with 10 bases between. The CDR3 here is CASSIQGSGNTIYF. The CDR3 bases are TGTGCCAGCAGTATACAGGGATCTGGAAACACCATATATTTT.

The chain uses TRBV2 and TRBJ1-1, with TRBD1 matching over 9 bases. Per the germline V gene, CDR1 is SNHLY and CDR2 is FYNNEI. V lost 1 base, J lost 6 bases, and 9 bases stayed unmatched. The CDR3 spans 16 residues. The CDR3 sequence is CASSEEGTGSGAEAFF. The CDR3 DNA reads TGTGCCAGCAGTGAAGAAGGGACAGGGTCTGGGGCTGAAGCTTTCTTT.

The chain uses TRBV18 and TRBJ1-6; TRBD1 is a possible D gene (5 bases). Germline assignment: CDR1 KGHSH and CDR2 LQKENI. This CDR3 is built from 15 residues. V was shortened by 3 bases and J by 7 bases, with 13 bases between the two germline ends. CDR3 in amino acids: CASSPSQGRNSPLHF. For the CDR3, the DNA is TGTGCCAGCTCACCTAGTCAGGGCAGGAATTCACCCCTCCACTTT.

This clone was counted a few times. The rearrangement links TRBV19 to TRBJ2-7; D is perhaps TRBD1 or TRBD2 (6 bases each). Germline V lookup: CDR1 LNHDA, CDR2 SQIVND (reference sequence). The V end was cut by 9 bases, the J end by 1 base, with 13 bases between. The CDR3 is 13 amino acids. Here the CDR3 DNA reads TGTGCCAGCCGGGGGCTAGAATCCTACGAGCAGTACTTC. Translated: CASRGLESYEQYF.

J is TRBJ1-2 and V is TRBV5-1; D may be TRBD1 (6 bases). Per the germline V gene, CDR1 is SGHRS and CDR2 is YFSETQ. This CDR3 region has 15 residues. The V and J ends lost 0 bases and 1 base respectively, with 10 bases between them. This CDR3 reads CASSLGGQINYGYTF. The CDR3 DNA reads TGCGCCAGCAGCTTGGGGGGGCAGATTAACTATGGCTACACCTTC.

This clone was detected once. The V and J genes are TRBV28 and TRBJ2-1; 13 bases are shared with TRBD2. Trimming at V came to 3 bases and at J to 9 bases, leaving 5 bases not matched to a gene. The germline CDR1 and CDR2 sequences are MDHEN and SYDVKM. The CDR3 runs to 15 residues. In DNA, the CDR3 is TGTGCCAGCAGTTTTAGACTAGCGGGGGGTGGTGAGCAGTTCTTC. It yields the protein CASSFRLAGGGEQFF. Filled out from reference TRBV28 and TRBJ2-1, the complete variable domain reads DVKVTQSSRYLVKRTGEKVFLECVQDMDHENMFWYRQDPGLGLRLIYFSYDVKMKEKGDIPEGYSVSREKKERFSLILESASTNQTSMYLCASSFRLAGGGEQFFGPGTRLTVL.

V and J are TRBV19 and TRBJ1-6; D ambiguous. Trimming left V 6 bases short and J 4 bases short, with 19 bases between. This CDR3 has 17 residues. Germline CDR1 and CDR2: LNHDA and SQIVND (reference sequence). The CDR3 loop reads CASRNTESFGYNSPLHF. CDR3 DNA: TGTGCCAGTAGGAATACAGAGTCCTTTGGGTATAATTCACCCCTCCACTTT.

This clone has a single count. The chain carries TRBV6-1 and TRBJ1-2, with D hard to call. Germline lookup yields CDR1 MNHNS and CDR2 SASEGT. V lost 3 bases, J lost 8 bases, and 13 bases lay in between. CDR3 size: 13 residues. CDR3 DNA sequence: TGTGCCAGCAGTGAGGCAGCGGTTGGGGGCTACACCTTC. Its protein is CASSEAAVGGYTF.

The rearrangement joins TRBV25-1 to TRBJ1-1, with D perhaps TRBD1 (5 bases). The length of the CDR3 is 13 residues. The V gene lost 4 bases and the J gene lost 1 base, with 7 bases spanning the gap. Germline lookup yields CDR1 MGHDK and CDR2 SYGVNS. CDR3 sequence (DNA): TGTGCCAGCAGTGCCACAGGGAACACTGAAGCTTTCTTT. Its protein is CASSATGNTEAFF. The variable domain in full, completed from reference TRBV25-1 and TRBJ1-1, reads EADIYQTPRYLVIGTGKKITLECSQTMGHDKMYWYQQDPGMELHLIHYSYGVNSTEKGDLSSESTVSRIRTEHFPLTLESARPSHTSQYLCASSATGNTEAFFGQGTRLTVV.

This clone was seen just once. The chain links TRBV10-1 to TRBJ2-7; a possible D gene is TRBD2 (6 bases). The germline gives CDR1 WNHNN, CDR2 SYGVQD (reference sequence). Trimming took off 10 bases at V and 0 bases at J, with 13 bases between the two ends. The CDR3 sequence is 13 residues long. CDR3 nucleotide sequence: TGCGCCACCCAACGGGGGAGCTCCTACGAGCAGTACTTC. Translated, it gives CATQRGSSYEQYF.

The CDR3 DNA follows: TGTGCCAGCAGCCTGACAGGGGGCTATGGCTACACCTTC. Its translation: CASSLTGGYGYTF. The chain combines TRBV6-1 with TRBJ1-2; TRBD1 matches 9 bases. Trimming cost V 6 bases and J 4 bases; bases outside gene matches: 3. The CDR3 consists of 13 residues. Germline values: CDR1 MNHNS, CDR2 SASEGT.

The J gene is TRBJ2-3, the V gene TRBV9; 12 bases map to TRBD2. V was clipped by 1 base and J by 2 bases; unmatched bases: 2. Germline V gene lookup returns CDR1 SGDLS and CDR2 YYNGEE. The CDR3 is 16 amino acids. Here the CDR3 reads CASSVLAGGYTDTQYF. For the CDR3, the DNA is TGTGCCAGCAGCGTACTAGCGGGGGGGTACACAGATACGCAGTATTTT.

The rearrangement uses TRBV19 and TRBJ2-2; D gene ambiguous. V was clipped by 4 bases and J by 1 base, with 4 bases between them. The CDR3 loop spans 13 amino acids. Germline CDR1 is LNHDA and CDR2 is SQIVND (reference sequence). This CDR3 is CASSRQNTGELFF. The DNA of the CDR3 is TGTGCCAGTAGTAGACAGAACACCGGGGAGCTGTTTTTT.

The genes are TRBV7-2 and TRBJ2-7; D is perhaps TRBD1 (6 bases). Germline V CDR1 and CDR2: SGHTA, FQGNSA. This CDR3 is built from 12 residues. V was clipped by 5 bases and J by 3 bases, with 8 bases between them. CDR3 residues: CASSRTVYEQYF. Written as DNA, the CDR3 is TGTGCCAGCAGCCGGACAGTCTACGAGCAGTACTTC.

This chain connects TRBV28 to TRBJ1-2; D uncertain. The CDR3 loop spans 14 amino acids. The ends were cut back, 2 bases at V and 3 bases at J, with 10 bases in the middle. In germline, CDR1 is MDHEN, CDR2 SYDVKM. CDR3 bases: TGTGCCAGCAGTTTAGGAGGGCTTTACTATGGCTACACCTTC. This sequence encodes CASSLGGLYYGYTF.

The CDR3 DNA reads TGCAGTGTCTTTGCTAACTATGGCTACACCTTC. It yields the protein CSVFANYGYTF. V and J are TRBV20-1 and TRBJ1-2; no clear D gene. Germline V gene data show CDR1 as DFQATT and CDR2 as SNEGSKA (reference sequence). The CDR3 contains 11 residues. The V gene lost 7 bases and the J gene lost 0 bases, with 6 bases spanning the gap.